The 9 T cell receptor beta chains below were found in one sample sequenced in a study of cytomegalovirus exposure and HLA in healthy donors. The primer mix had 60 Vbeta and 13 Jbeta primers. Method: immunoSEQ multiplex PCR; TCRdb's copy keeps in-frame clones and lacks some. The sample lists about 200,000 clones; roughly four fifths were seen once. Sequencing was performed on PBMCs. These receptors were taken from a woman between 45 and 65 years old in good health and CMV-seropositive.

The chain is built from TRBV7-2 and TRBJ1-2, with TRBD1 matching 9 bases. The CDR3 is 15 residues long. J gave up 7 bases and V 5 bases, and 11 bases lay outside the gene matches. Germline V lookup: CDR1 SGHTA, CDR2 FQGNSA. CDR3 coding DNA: TGTGCCAGCAGCCCGCTTACAGGGGGCGCGGGTGGCTACACCTTC. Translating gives CASSPLTGGAGGYTF.

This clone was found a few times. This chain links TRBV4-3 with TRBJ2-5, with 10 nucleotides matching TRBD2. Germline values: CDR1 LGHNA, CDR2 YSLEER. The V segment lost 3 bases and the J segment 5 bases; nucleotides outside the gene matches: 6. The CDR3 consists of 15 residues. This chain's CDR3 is CASSHDGTSVETQYF. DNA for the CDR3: TGCGCCAGCAGCCACGACGGGACTAGCGTGGAGACCCAGTACTTC.

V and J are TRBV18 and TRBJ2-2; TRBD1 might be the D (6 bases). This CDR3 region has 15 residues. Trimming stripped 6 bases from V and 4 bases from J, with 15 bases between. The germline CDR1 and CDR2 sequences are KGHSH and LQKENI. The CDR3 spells CASSLQGQSTGELFF. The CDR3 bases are TGTGCCAGCTCGCTTCAAGGACAGTCCACCGGGGAGCTGTTTTTT.

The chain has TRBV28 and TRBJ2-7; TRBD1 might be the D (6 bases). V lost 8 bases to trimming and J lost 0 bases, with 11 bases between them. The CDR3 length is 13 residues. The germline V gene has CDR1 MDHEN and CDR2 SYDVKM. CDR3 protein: CASGRDTSYEQYF. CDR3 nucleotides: TGTGCCAGCGGCCGGGACACCTCCTACGAGCAGTACTTC.

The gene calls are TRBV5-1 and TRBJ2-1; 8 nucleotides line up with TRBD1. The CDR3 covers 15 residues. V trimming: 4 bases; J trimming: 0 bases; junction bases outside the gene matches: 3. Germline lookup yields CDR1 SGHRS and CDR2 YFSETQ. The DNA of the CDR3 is TGCGCCAGCAGCCCGACAGGGGACTCCTACAATGAGCAGTTCTTC. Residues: CASSPTGDSYNEQFF.

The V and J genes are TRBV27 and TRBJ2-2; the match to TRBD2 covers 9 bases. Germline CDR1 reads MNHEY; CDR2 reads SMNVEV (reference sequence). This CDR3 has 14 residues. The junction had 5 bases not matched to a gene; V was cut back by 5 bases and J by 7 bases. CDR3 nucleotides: TGTGCCAGCAGTGCCTCGACTAGCGGCGGGGAGCTGTTTTTT. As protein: CASSASTSGGELFF.

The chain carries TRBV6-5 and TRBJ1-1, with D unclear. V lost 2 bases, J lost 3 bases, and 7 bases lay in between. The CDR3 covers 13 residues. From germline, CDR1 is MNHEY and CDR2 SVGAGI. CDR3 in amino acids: CASSYTRYTEAFF. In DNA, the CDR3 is TGTGCCAGCAGTTACACCAGGTACACTGAAGCTTTCTTT.

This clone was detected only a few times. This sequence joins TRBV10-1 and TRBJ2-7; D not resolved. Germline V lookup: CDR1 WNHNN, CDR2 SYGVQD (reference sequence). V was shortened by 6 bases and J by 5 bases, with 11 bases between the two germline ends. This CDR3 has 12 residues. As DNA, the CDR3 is TGCGCCAGCAGCCCCAATGTCCACGAGCAGTACTTC. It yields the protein CASSPNVHEQYF.

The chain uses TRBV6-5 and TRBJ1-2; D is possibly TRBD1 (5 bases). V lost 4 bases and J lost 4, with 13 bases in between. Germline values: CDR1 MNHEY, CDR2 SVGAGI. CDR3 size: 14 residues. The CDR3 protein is CASSLGRALYGYTF. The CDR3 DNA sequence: TGTGCCAGCAGTTTGGGCAGGGCCCTCTATGGCTACACCTTC.